This T cell receptor beta chain is drawn from a study of blood T cell repertoires in COVID-19. Data came from immunoSEQ multiplex PCR; TCRdb stores just in-frame clones and leaves some out. Of about 350,000 clones in the sample, around nine tenths are singletons; the top ten hold over 3.5%. Per germline, CDR1 SNHLY and CDR2 FYNNEI. The CDR3 loop spans 15 amino acids. J was trimmed by 8 bases and V by 2 bases; bases with no gene match: 8. The receptor's source is an older woman with COVID-19, enrolled during active disease. V gene TRBV2 combines with J gene TRBJ2-1; 8 bases are a match to TRBD2. Sequencing used peripheral blood. The CDR3 loop is CASSEKGLAFYEQFF. The CDR3 DNA reads as TGTGCCAGCAGTGAAAAAGGACTAGCATTTTATGAGCAGTTCTTC.